This is a list of T cell receptor beta chains from one sample in a study of Ad26.COV2.S vaccination and SARS-CoV-2 variants. Sequencing was performed with immunoSEQ multiplex PCR; in TCRdb, only in-frame clones are kept and a portion is missing. Counted here are around 300,000 clones, about 88% occurring once; the ten biggest clones make up around 6.1%. The source material was peripheral blood, sampled in a trial of Ad26.COV2.S vaccine versus placebo. The receptors originated from a person aged 18-60 years who received the Ad26.COV2.S COVID-19 vaccine or a placebo. Both conserved end residues are part of each CDR3. D genes are given only for firm matches. Clone sizes are given selectively: once, few, many, or a class where the clone is expanded.

d_gene: TRBD2; abundance: -; j_gene: TRBJ2-1; v_gene: TRBV28; CDR3aa: CASRQSSGRAAEQFF; CDR3nt: TGTGCCAGCAGGCAATCCAGCGGGAGGGCAGCCGAGCAGTTCTTC
d_gene: -; abundance: -; j_gene: TRBJ1-1; v_gene: TRBV29-1; CDR3aa: CSVVPNPNTEAFF; CDR3nt: TGCAGCGTTGTACCGAACCCGAACACTGAAGCTTTCTTT
d_gene: -; abundance: -; j_gene: TRBJ2-3; v_gene: TRBV11-3; CDR3aa: CASSGRGERGGADTQYF; CDR3nt: TGTGCCAGCAGTGGTCGCGGGGAACGTGGGGGCGCAGATACGCAGTATTTT
d_gene: -; abundance: few; j_gene: TRBJ1-5; v_gene: TRBV19; CDR3aa: CASSIDRGFNQPQHF; CDR3nt: TGTGCCAGTAGTATAGACCGGGGGTTCAATCAGCCCCAGCATTTT
d_gene: TRBD2; abundance: -; j_gene: TRBJ2-1; v_gene: TRBV5-4; CDR3aa: CASSLLGLAGLSSYNEQFF; CDR3nt: TGTGCCAGCAGCTTGTTGGGACTAGCGGGACTAAGCTCCTACAATGAGCAGTTCTTC
d_gene: -; abundance: -; j_gene: TRBJ1-4; v_gene: TRBV6-5; CDR3aa: CAGRGGKVVEKLFF; CDR3nt: TGTGCCGGCCGGGGGGGGAAGGTGGTCGAAAAACTGTTTTTT
d_gene: -; abundance: -; j_gene: TRBJ2-2; v_gene: TRBV6-4; CDR3aa: CASSDGHRDTGELFF; CDR3nt: TGTGCCAGCAGTGACGGTCACCGGGACACCGGGGAGCTGTTTTTT
d_gene: -; abundance: -; j_gene: TRBJ1-1; v_gene: TRBV7-9; CDR3aa: CASSPRGPQEAFF; CDR3nt: TGTGCCAGCAGCCCCCGAGGGCCTCAAGAAGCTTTCTTT
d_gene: -; abundance: -; j_gene: TRBJ2-7; v_gene: TRBV29-1; CDR3aa: CSGGMRIYEQYF; CDR3nt: TGCAGCGGGGGGATGAGAATTTACGAGCAGTACTTC
d_gene: -; abundance: once; j_gene: TRBJ2-1; v_gene: TRBV7-9; CDR3aa: CASSSSRARHYNEQFF; CDR3nt: TGTGCCAGCAGCTCCAGCCGGGCCAGGCACTACAATGAGCAGTTCTTC
d_gene: -; abundance: -; j_gene: TRBJ2-6; v_gene: TRBV4-3; CDR3aa: CASSQDTASGANVLTF; CDR3nt: TGCGCCAGCAGCCAAGATACCGCCTCTGGGGCCAACGTCCTGACTTTC
d_gene: TRBD1; abundance: -; j_gene: TRBJ1-5; v_gene: TRBV10-3; CDR3aa: CATKDREGNQPQHF; CDR3nt: TGTGCCACGAAAGACAGGGAGGGAAATCAGCCCCAGCATTTT
d_gene: -; abundance: -; j_gene: TRBJ2-1; v_gene: TRBV19; CDR3aa: CASKSRDTGYNEQFF; CDR3nt: TGTGCCAGTAAAAGCCGGGACACGGGGTACAATGAGCAGTTCTTC
d_gene: -; abundance: -; j_gene: TRBJ1-4; v_gene: TRBV2; CDR3aa: CASRKQNEKLFF; CDR3nt: TGTGCCAGCAGAAAGCAGAATGAAAAACTGTTTTTT
d_gene: TRBD1; abundance: -; j_gene: TRBJ1-1; v_gene: TRBV18; CDR3aa: CASSSVGQGYVNTEAFF; CDR3nt: TGTGCCAGCTCAAGTGTGGGACAGGGGTATGTGAACACTGAAGCTTTCTTT
d_gene: -; abundance: -; j_gene: TRBJ1-3; v_gene: TRBV25-1; CDR3aa: CASSEFRGAGNTIYF; CDR3nt: TGTGCCAGCAGTGAATTCAGGGGAGCTGGAAACACCATATATTTT
d_gene: -; abundance: -; j_gene: TRBJ2-3; v_gene: TRBV5-4; CDR3aa: CASSLGASITDTQYF; CDR3nt: TGTGCCAGCAGCTTGGGGGCGTCAATCACAGATACGCAGTATTTT
d_gene: -; abundance: -; j_gene: TRBJ1-2; v_gene: TRBV6-1; CDR3aa: CASSEQGRSYGYTF; CDR3nt: TGTGCCAGCAGTGAACAGGGGAGGTCCTATGGCTACACCTTC
d_gene: -; abundance: -; j_gene: TRBJ1-2; v_gene: TRBV4-2; CDR3aa: CASSQETVANYGYTF; CDR3nt: TGTGCCAGCAGCCAAGAGACGGTAGCTAACTATGGCTACACCTTC
d_gene: -; abundance: few; j_gene: TRBJ1-2; v_gene: TRBV5-1; CDR3aa: CASSLEVDYYGYTF; CDR3nt: TGCGCCAGCAGCTTGGAAGTCGATTACTATGGCTACACCTTC
d_gene: -; abundance: -; j_gene: TRBJ1-1; v_gene: TRBV6-5; CDR3aa: CASSYNGYTEAFF; CDR3nt: TGTGCCAGCAGTTACAACGGGTACACTGAAGCTTTCTTT
d_gene: -; abundance: few; j_gene: TRBJ2-7; v_gene: TRBV27; CDR3aa: CASSFQWGDLYEQYF; CDR3nt: TGTGCCAGCAGTTTTCAATGGGGGGATCTCTACGAGCAGTACTTC
d_gene: TRBD1; abundance: -; j_gene: TRBJ1-5; v_gene: TRBV19; CDR3aa: CASSMFRGTGATYQPQHF; CDR3nt: TGTGCCAGTAGTATGTTTCGCGGGACAGGTGCTACTTATCAGCCCCAGCATTTT
d_gene: -; abundance: -; j_gene: TRBJ2-7; v_gene: TRBV3-1/TRBV3-2; CDR3aa: CASSYGTYEQYF; CDR3nt: TGTGCCAGCAGCTACGGGACCTACGAGCAGTACTTC
d_gene: -; abundance: -; j_gene: TRBJ1-5; v_gene: TRBV7-3; CDR3aa: CASSHHGSPNQPQHF; CDR3nt: TGTGCCAGCAGCCATCACGGAAGTCCCAATCAGCCCCAGCATTTT
d_gene: TRBD2; abundance: -; j_gene: TRBJ2-3; v_gene: TRBV27; CDR3aa: CASSPFGGAGVTDTQYF; CDR3nt: TGTGCCAGCAGCCCCTTCGGGGGGGCGGGGGTCACAGATACGCAGTATTTT
d_gene: TRBD1; abundance: -; j_gene: TRBJ2-7; v_gene: TRBV5-1; CDR3aa: CASSLGQGSYEQYF; CDR3nt: TGCGCCAGCAGCTTGGGACAGGGCTCCTACGAGCAGTACTTC
d_gene: TRBD2; abundance: -; j_gene: TRBJ2-5; v_gene: TRBV11-2; CDR3aa: CARRGTSGSPRKETQYF; CDR3nt: TGTGCCAGGAGAGGGACTAGCGGGAGCCCAAGGAAGGAGACCCAGTACTTC
d_gene: TRBD1; abundance: -; j_gene: TRBJ2-7; v_gene: TRBV4-3; CDR3aa: CASSQDGAGQGVSYEQYF; CDR3nt: TGCGCCAGCAGCCAAGATGGGGCCGGACAGGGGGTGAGCTACGAGCAGTACTTC
d_gene: TRBD1; abundance: -; j_gene: TRBJ1-2; v_gene: TRBV7-3; CDR3aa: CASRNGTGVAYGYTF; CDR3nt: TGTGCCAGCAGGAATGGGACAGGGGTGGCCTATGGCTACACCTTC
d_gene: TRBD2; abundance: -; j_gene: TRBJ2-1; v_gene: TRBV30; CDR3aa: CAWSPTSGLYNEQFF; CDR3nt: TGTGCCTGGAGTCCCACTAGCGGTCTATACAATGAGCAGTTCTTC
d_gene: TRBD2; abundance: -; j_gene: TRBJ2-2; v_gene: TRBV30; CDR3aa: CAWSNIAGGPTGELFF; CDR3nt: TGTGCCTGGAGTAACATAGCGGGGGGGCCCACCGGGGAGCTGTTTTTT
d_gene: TRBD1; abundance: -; j_gene: TRBJ1-6; v_gene: TRBV28; CDR3aa: CASSSDRGYNSPLHF; CDR3nt: TGTGCCAGCAGTTCGGACAGGGGGTATAATTCACCCCTCCACTTT
d_gene: TRBD2; abundance: -; j_gene: TRBJ2-2; v_gene: TRBV6-5; CDR3aa: CASSYSSGIGGELFF; CDR3nt: TGTGCCAGCAGTTACTCTAGCGGGATTGGCGGGGAGCTGTTTTTT
d_gene: TRBD1; abundance: -; j_gene: TRBJ1-5; v_gene: TRBV2; CDR3aa: CASNSPGQGLKPQHF; CDR3nt: TGTGCCAGCAACTCACCGGGACAGGGGCTGAAGCCCCAGCATTTT
d_gene: -; abundance: -; j_gene: TRBJ1-1; v_gene: TRBV29-1; CDR3aa: CSVVGLGVGAEAFF; CDR3nt: TGCAGCGTTGTAGGGCTCGGGGTCGGGGCTGAAGCTTTCTTT
d_gene: -; abundance: -; j_gene: TRBJ1-5; v_gene: TRBV19; CDR3aa: CASSINFAGLQPQHF; CDR3nt: TGTGCCAGTAGTATTAATTTTGCAGGACTCCAGCCCCAGCATTTT
d_gene: -; abundance: -; j_gene: TRBJ1-2; v_gene: TRBV12-3/TRBV12-4; CDR3aa: CASSLGWGAGYTF; CDR3nt: TGTGCCAGCAGTTTAGGCTGGGGGGCCGGCTACACCTTC
d_gene: -; abundance: -; j_gene: TRBJ2-2; v_gene: TRBV12-5; CDR3aa: CASGLVAYGELFF; CDR3nt: TGTGCTAGTGGTTTGGTGGCGTACGGGGAGCTGTTTTTT
d_gene: TRBD1; abundance: once; j_gene: TRBJ2-7; v_gene: TRBV4-3; CDR3aa: CASSQVGTGTGEQYF; CDR3nt: TGCGCCAGCAGCCAAGTCGGGACAGGGACGGGTGAGCAGTACTTC
d_gene: -; abundance: -; j_gene: TRBJ1-6; v_gene: TRBV4-3; CDR3aa: CASSLRPQNSPLHF; CDR3nt: TGCGCCAGCAGCCTTAGACCGCAGAATTCACCCCTCCACTTT
d_gene: -; abundance: -; j_gene: TRBJ2-7; v_gene: TRBV5-1; CDR3aa: CASSLPSYEQYF; CDR3nt: TGCGCCAGCAGCTTGCCCTCCTACGAGCAGTACTTC
d_gene: TRBD1; abundance: -; j_gene: TRBJ2-3; v_gene: TRBV6-2/TRBV6-3; CDR3aa: CASSLLGTGSTDTQYF; CDR3nt: TGTGCCAGCAGTCTATTAGGGACAGGGAGCACAGATACGCAGTATTTT
d_gene: -; abundance: -; j_gene: TRBJ2-5; v_gene: TRBV11-2; CDR3aa: CASSLMGAQETQYF; CDR3nt: TGTGCCAGCAGCTTGATGGGGGCCCAAGAGACCCAGTACTTC
d_gene: TRBD2; abundance: -; j_gene: TRBJ2-3; v_gene: TRBV30; CDR3aa: CAWSVAGGADTQYF; CDR3nt: TGTGCCTGGAGTGTTGCGGGAGGGGCAGATACGCAGTATTTT
d_gene: -; abundance: once; j_gene: TRBJ1-1; v_gene: TRBV2; CDR3aa: CASNIPVQGHMNTEAFF; CDR3nt: TGTGCCAGCAATATACCAGTCCAGGGACACATGAACACTGAAGCTTTCTTT
d_gene: TRBD1; abundance: -; j_gene: TRBJ1-2; v_gene: TRBV18; CDR3aa: CASSQGALVGYTF; CDR3nt: TGTGCCAGCTCACAGGGGGCCTTGGTAGGCTACACCTTC
d_gene: -; abundance: once; j_gene: TRBJ1-5; v_gene: TRBV9; CDR3aa: CASSVVSGHPQHF; CDR3nt: TGTGCCAGCAGCGTAGTTAGCGGGCATCCCCAGCATTTT
d_gene: TRBD2; abundance: -; j_gene: TRBJ2-5; v_gene: TRBV5-1; CDR3aa: CASSFGRGQETQYF; CDR3nt: TGCGCCAGCAGCTTTGGGAGGGGTCAAGAGACCCAGTACTTC
d_gene: TRBD1; abundance: few; j_gene: TRBJ1-2; v_gene: TRBV19; CDR3aa: CASTTKGDSYGYTF; CDR3nt: TGTGCCAGTACTACAAAAGGGGACAGCTATGGCTACACCTTC
d_gene: -; abundance: many; j_gene: TRBJ1-1; v_gene: TRBV4-1; CDR3aa: CASSQGPRTRGLTEAFF; CDR3nt: TGCGCCAGCAGCCAAGGGCCACGGACTCGGGGGCTCACTGAAGCTTTCTTT
d_gene: -; abundance: -; j_gene: TRBJ2-2; v_gene: TRBV9; CDR3aa: CASSVQANANTGELFF; CDR3nt: TGTGCCAGCAGCGTACAGGCCAACGCGAACACCGGGGAGCTGTTTTTT
d_gene: -; abundance: -; j_gene: TRBJ1-5; v_gene: TRBV28; CDR3aa: CASSGSLNQPQHF; CDR3nt: TGTGCCAGCAGTGGCTCCCTAAATCAGCCCCAGCATTTT
d_gene: -; abundance: -; j_gene: TRBJ2-1; v_gene: TRBV9; CDR3aa: CASSVVGSSYNEQFF; CDR3nt: TGTGCCAGCAGCGTAGTTGGGAGCTCCTACAATGAGCAGTTCTTC
d_gene: -; abundance: -; j_gene: TRBJ1-1; v_gene: TRBV19; CDR3aa: CATVAAGRLNTEAFF; CDR3nt: TGTGCCACCGTTGCAGCGGGACGCCTTAACACTGAAGCTTTCTTT
d_gene: -; abundance: -; j_gene: TRBJ1-3; v_gene: TRBV7-3; CDR3aa: CASSPQSSGNTIYF; CDR3nt: TGTGCCAGCAGCCCACAGAGCTCTGGAAACACCATATATTTT
d_gene: TRBD1; abundance: -; j_gene: TRBJ2-1; v_gene: TRBV7-3; CDR3aa: CASSVGGQTEQFF; CDR3nt: TGTGCCAGCAGCGTAGGGGGACAGACAGAGCAGTTCTTC
d_gene: -; abundance: -; j_gene: TRBJ2-7; v_gene: TRBV15; CDR3aa: CATSRATGRVYSYEQYF; CDR3nt: TGTGCCACCAGCAGGGCCACTGGGCGGGTTTACTCCTACGAGCAGTACTTC
d_gene: -; abundance: once; j_gene: TRBJ1-1; v_gene: TRBV19; CDR3aa: CASSSRERNTEAFF; CDR3nt: TGTGCCAGTAGTAGCAGGGAACGGAACACTGAAGCTTTCTTT